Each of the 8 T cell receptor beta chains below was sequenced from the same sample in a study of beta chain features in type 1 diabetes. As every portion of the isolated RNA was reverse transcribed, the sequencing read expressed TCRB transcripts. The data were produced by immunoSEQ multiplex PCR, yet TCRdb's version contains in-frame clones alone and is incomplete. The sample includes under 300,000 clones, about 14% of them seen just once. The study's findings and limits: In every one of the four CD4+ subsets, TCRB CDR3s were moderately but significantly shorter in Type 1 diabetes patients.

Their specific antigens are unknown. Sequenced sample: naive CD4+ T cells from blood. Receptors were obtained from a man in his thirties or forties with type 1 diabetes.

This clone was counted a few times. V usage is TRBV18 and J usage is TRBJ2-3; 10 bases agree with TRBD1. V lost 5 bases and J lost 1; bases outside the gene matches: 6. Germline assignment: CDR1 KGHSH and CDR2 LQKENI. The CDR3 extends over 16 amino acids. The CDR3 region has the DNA TGTGCCAGCTCATCGACGGGGACAGGGGGCACAGATACGCAGTATTTT. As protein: CASSSTGTGGTDTQYF.

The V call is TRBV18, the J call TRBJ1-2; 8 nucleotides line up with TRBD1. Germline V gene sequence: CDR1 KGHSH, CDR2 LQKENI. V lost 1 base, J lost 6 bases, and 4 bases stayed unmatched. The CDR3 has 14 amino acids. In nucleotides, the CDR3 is TGTGCCAGCTCACCACTGCAGGGACAGGATGGCTACACCTTC. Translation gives CASSPLQGQDGYTF.

Here the CDR3 reads CASSLVEGSSYNEQFF. The CDR3 nucleotides read TGCGCCAGCAGCTTGGTGGAGGGAAGCTCCTACAATGAGCAGTTCTTC. This chain connects TRBV5-1 to TRBJ2-1; tentatively, D is TRBD2 (6 bases). The CDR3 loop spans 16 amino acids. The V gene's germline CDR1 is SGHRS and CDR2 YFSETQ. The V gene lost 0 bases and the J gene lost 0 bases, with 10 bases spanning the gap.

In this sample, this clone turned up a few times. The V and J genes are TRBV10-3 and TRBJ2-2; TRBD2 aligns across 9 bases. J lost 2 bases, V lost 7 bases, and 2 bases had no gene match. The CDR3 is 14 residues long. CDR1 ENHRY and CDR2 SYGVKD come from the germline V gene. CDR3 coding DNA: TGTGCCATCACTAGCGGGACTAACACCGGGGAGCTGTTTTTT. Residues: CAITSGTNTGELFF.

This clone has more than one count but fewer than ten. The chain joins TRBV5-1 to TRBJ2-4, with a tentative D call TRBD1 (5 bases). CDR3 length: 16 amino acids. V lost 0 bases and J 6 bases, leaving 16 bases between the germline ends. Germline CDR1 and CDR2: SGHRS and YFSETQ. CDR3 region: CASSLGREGIGNIQYF. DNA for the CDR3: TGCGCCAGCAGCTTGGGCAGGGAAGGAATTGGAAACATTCAGTACTTC.

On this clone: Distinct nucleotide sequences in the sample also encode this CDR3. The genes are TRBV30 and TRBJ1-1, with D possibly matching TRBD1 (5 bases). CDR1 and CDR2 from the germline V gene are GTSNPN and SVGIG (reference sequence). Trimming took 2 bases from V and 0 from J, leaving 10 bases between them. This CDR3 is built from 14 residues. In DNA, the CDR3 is TGTGCCTGGAGTCAAACAGGATTGAACACTGAAGCTTTCTTT. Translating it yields CAWSQTGLNTEAFF.

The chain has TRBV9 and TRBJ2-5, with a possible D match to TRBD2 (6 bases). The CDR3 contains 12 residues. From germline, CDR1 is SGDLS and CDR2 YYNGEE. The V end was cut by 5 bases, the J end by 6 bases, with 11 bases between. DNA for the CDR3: TGTGCCAGCAGTCTCGGGGGAAAGACCCAGTACTTC. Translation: CASSLGGKTQYF.

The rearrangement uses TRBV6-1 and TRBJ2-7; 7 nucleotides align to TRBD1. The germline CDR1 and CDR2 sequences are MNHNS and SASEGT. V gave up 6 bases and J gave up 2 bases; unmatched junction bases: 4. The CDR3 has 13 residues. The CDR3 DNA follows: TGTGCCAGCAGCCTGGGACAGACCTACGAGCAGTACTTC. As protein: CASSLGQTYEQYF.